A selection of T cell receptor beta chains follows, all from one sample in a study of T cell responses to AZD1222 COVID-19 vaccine. Profiling relied on immunoSEQ multiplex PCR, and the TCRdb table lists in-frame clones only, not all of them. In the table there are over 150,000 clones, approximately 90% of which are singletons. Sequenced here: peripheral blood, sampled 28 days after the second AZD1222 dose. The receptors come from an adult who received the AZD1222 COVID-19 vaccine. The CDR3 runs from the conserved cysteine through the conserved F or W. A D gene is named only where the DNA matches it firmly. Only some rows state a clone size, as once, few, many or a class for expanded clones.

>TRBJ2-3|13|NA|TRBV29-1|NA
CSVTSASTDTQYF
TGCAGCGTTACGTCCGCTAGCACAGATACGCAGTATTTT
>TRBJ1-2|13|NA|TRBV5-5|TRBD1
CASSLAAGGGYTF
TGTGCCAGCAGCTTGGCGGCAGGGGGAGGCTACACCTTC
>TRBJ1-5|14|NA|TRBV3-1/TRBV3-2|NA
CASSQELLSQPQHF
TGTGCCAGCAGCCAAGAACTTCTCAGCCAGCCCCAGCATTTT
>TRBJ1-2|16|few|TRBV4-2|NA
CASSQGVGEVLYGYTF
TGTGCCAGCAGCCAAGGGGTTGGGGAGGTCCTCTATGGCTACACCTTC
>TRBJ1-5|14|NA|TRBV18|TRBD1
CASSSRGLGQPQHF
TGTGCCAGCTCATCCAGGGGGCTAGGGCAGCCCCAGCATTTT
>TRBJ2-2|15|once|TRBV3-1/TRBV3-2|NA
CASSQAPGSTGELFF
TGTGCCAGCAGCCAAGCACCGGGATCGACCGGGGAGCTGTTTTTT
>TRBJ1-5|18|few|TRBV6-4|TRBD1
CASSDFGGGQTSNQPQHF
TGTGCCAGCAGTGACTTCGGGGGGGGACAGACGAGCAATCAGCCCCAGCATTTT
>TRBJ1-2|14|NA|TRBV6-5|NA
CASSKQTPPYGYTF
TGTGCCAGCAGTAAACAGACACCACCCTATGGCTACACCTTC
>TRBJ2-4|16|NA|TRBV5-4|NA
CASSKSQDPKQNIQYF
TGTGCCAGCAGCAAGAGCCAGGACCCTAAACAAAACATTCAGTACTTC
>TRBJ1-2|15|NA|TRBV29-1|NA
CSVPDPTVANYGYTF
TGCAGCGTCCCCGACCCGACGGTAGCTAACTATGGCTACACCTTC
>TRBJ1-2|15|NA|TRBV6-1|NA
CASSEGDGSNYGYTF
TGTGCCAGCAGTGAAGGAGACGGGTCTAACTATGGCTACACCTTC
>TRBJ2-7|15|NA|TRBV3-1/TRBV3-2|NA
CASSHTGKSSYEQYF
TGTGCCAGCAGCCATACAGGGAAAAGCTCCTACGAGCAGTACTTC
>TRBJ2-2|12|NA|TRBV5-6|NA
CASSPYTGELFF
TGTGCCAGCAGCCCGTACACCGGGGAGCTGTTTTTT
>TRBJ1-6|18|NA|TRBV3-1/TRBV3-2|NA
CASSQEFRTPQRNSPLHF
TGTGCCAGCAGCCAGGAATTCCGGACGCCTCAGAGGAATTCACCCCTCCACTTT
>TRBJ1-2|16|NA|TRBV6-5|TRBD1
CASSYWGWDRGDVYTF
TGTGCCAGCAGTTACTGGGGATGGGACAGGGGAGATGTCTACACCTTC
>TRBJ1-2|13|NA|TRBV9|TRBD1
CASSPGTAHGYTF
TGTGCCAGCAGCCCCGGGACAGCTCATGGCTACACCTTC
>TRBJ2-5|15|once|TRBV14|NA
CASSHIGFTGETQYF
TGTGCCAGCAGCCACATAGGTTTTACAGGAGAGACCCAGTACTTC
>TRBJ2-3|13|NA|TRBV7-9|TRBD2
CASSRGGADTQYF
TGTGCCAGCAGCCGCGGGGGGGCAGATACGCAGTATTTT
>TRBJ2-7|14|NA|TRBV4-2|NA
CASSQPSGAYEQYF
TGTGCCAGCAGCCAACCCTCGGGGGCCTACGAGCAGTACTTC
>TRBJ2-7|15|NA|TRBV5-4|NA
CASSLQTGQNYEQYF
TGTGCCAGCAGCTTGCAAACAGGTCAGAATTACGAGCAGTACTTC
>TRBJ1-2|14|NA|TRBV19|TRBD1
CASSVQGTNYGYTF
TGTGCCAGTAGTGTACAGGGGACCAACTATGGCTACACCTTC
>TRBJ1-2|14|once|TRBV2|TRBD1
CASSGTGVFYGYTF
TGTGCCAGCAGCGGGACAGGAGTTTTCTATGGCTACACCTTC
>TRBJ1-2|15|NA|TRBV27|NA
CASSLSKGSPYGYTF
TGTGCCAGCAGTTTATCGAAGGGCAGTCCCTATGGCTACACCTTC
>TRBJ2-3|15|NA|TRBV30|TRBD2
CAWSVSGGEGDTQYF
TGTGCCTGGAGTGTAAGCGGGGGTGAGGGAGATACGCAGTATTTT
>TRBJ1-2|16|NA|TRBV4-3|TRBD1
CASSQRLGQGAIGYTF
TGCGCCAGCAGCCAACGACTAGGACAGGGGGCGATCGGCTACACCTTC